This T cell receptor (beta chain) came from a study of shared clonotypes between healthy human individuals. General study findings and limits: Generally, naive subsets came out with larger estimated richness than memory subsets. Against clonotypes common to all four donors, non-shared ones had lower generation probabilities.

CD4+ cells underwent separation, giving CD45RA+ naive and CD45RA-negative memory subsets. Profiled with immunoSEQ multiplex PCR; TCRdb holds only in-frame clones, not every one. The sample holds approximately 530,000 clones; 90% to 97% are singletons and the top ten take approximately 0.062%. Losses at the gene ends were 4 bases for V and 7 bases for J; bases not matched to a gene: 11. The CDR3 extends over 17 amino acids. The germline V gene has CDR1 ENHRY and CDR2 SYGVKD. Note on this clone: The antigen is unknown.

This TCR derives from a woman aged 25 to 39 in good health. Specimen: naive CD4+ T cells sorted from blood. Subset here: CD45RA+ positively selected. The genes are TRBV10-3 and TRBJ2-2; the match to TRBD2 covers 11 bases. As DNA, the CDR3 is TGTGCCATCAGTGCGGGGGCTTTGGGACTAGCGGTCGGGGAGCTGTTTTTT. Translating gives CAISAGALGLAVGELFF.